The 22 T cell receptor beta chains listed next were all sequenced from one sample in a study of shared clonotypes between healthy human individuals. Data came from immunoSEQ multiplex PCR; TCRdb stores just in-frame clones and leaves some out. The data show about 2.2 million clones, with approximately 92% seen just once and about 1.6% held by the top ten. The naive CD8 population came from CD45RO-negative cells selected for CCR7, without terminally differentiated effector memory CD45RA+ cells. Sequenced: naive CD8+ T cells from PBMCs. Every receptor here comes from a man younger than 35 in good health. Some clones in this sample may be carry-over from other donors' samples.

The rearrangement links TRBV6-1 to TRBJ1-1; D call uncertain. The CDR3 is 10 residues long. Trimming shortened V by 8 bases and J by 1 base, and 2 bases separated the two germline ends. The V gene's germline CDR1 is MNHNS and CDR2 SASEGT. CDR3 amino acids: CASQNTEAFF. The CDR3 DNA reads TGTGCCAGCCAGAACACTGAAGCTTTCTTT.

The gene calls are TRBV7-9 and TRBJ1-4, with 9 nucleotides matching TRBD1. V shed 5 bases and J 6 bases; nucleotides not matched to a gene: 7. The CDR3 covers 15 residues. Looked up from germline, CDR1 is SEHNR and CDR2 is FQNEAQ (reference sequence). CDR3 protein: CASSVNRGRDEKLFF. CDR3 nucleotides: TGTGCCAGCAGCGTCAACAGGGGGCGCGATGAAAAACTGTTTTTT.

The chain is built from TRBV7-9 and TRBJ1-5; D might be TRBD1 (5 bases). The CDR3 extends over 16 amino acids. Looked up from germline, CDR1 is SEHNR and CDR2 is FQNEAQ (reference sequence). V was trimmed by 3 bases and J by 2 bases, leaving 14 bases between them. DNA of the CDR3: TGTGCCAGCAGCTTTAAAAGACAGTCGGGCAATCAGCCCCAGCATTTT. Its translation: CASSFKRQSGNQPQHF.

This chain joins TRBV7-7 and TRBJ2-7; TRBD2 matches at 10 bases. With V trimmed by 5 bases and J by 5 bases, 6 bases remained unmatched. This CDR3 is built from 14 residues. From germline, CDR1 is SSHAT and CDR2 FNYEAQ (reference sequence). The CDR3 spells CASSPGTSANEQYF. Here the CDR3 DNA reads TGTGCCAGCAGCCCCGGGACTAGCGCGAACGAGCAGTACTTC.

V usage is TRBV9 and J usage is TRBJ1-4; D is possibly TRBD1 (6 bases). Germline CDR1 is SGDLS and CDR2 is YYNGEE. The V end lost 0 bases, the J end lost 8 bases, and 23 bases lay between the germline ends. The CDR3 contains 18 residues. Written as DNA, the CDR3 is TGTGCCAGCAGCGTAGATTCTTGGGCAGGACAGTCGAAAGAAAAACTGTTTTTT. Translating it yields CASSVDSWAGQSKEKLFF.

CDR3 protein: CASSLGRRRHLNSEQFF. CDR3 DNA sequence: TGTGCCAGCAGCTTAGGCCGCAGGCGGCACCTTAACAGTGAGCAGTTCTTC. The rearrangement uses TRBV7-6 and TRBJ2-1, with D uncertain. Trimming left V 1 base short and J 9 bases short, with 22 bases between. The CDR3 has 17 residues. The V gene's germline CDR1 is SGHVS and CDR2 FNYEAQ.

The rearrangement uses TRBV6-5 and TRBJ1-5; TRBD1 matches at 7 bases. CDR3 size: 15 residues. J was trimmed by 0 bases and V by 5 bases; bases with no gene match: 4. CDR1 and CDR2 from the germline V gene are MNHEY and SVGAGI. CDR3 in amino acids: CASSPHRGSNQPQHF. For the CDR3, the DNA is TGTGCCAGCAGTCCGCACAGGGGTAGCAATCAGCCCCAGCATTTT.

This rearrangement joins TRBV28 to TRBJ2-3; 12 bases line up with TRBD2. The CDR3 length is 19 residues. Germline CDR1 and CDR2: MDHEN and SYDVKM. The V and J ends lost 5 bases and 4 bases, in that order; junction bases with no gene match: 16. The CDR3 DNA is TGTGCCAGCAGTCCACGAATCTTGACTAGCGGGAGTGAGGCAGATACGCAGTATTTT. It specifies CASSPRILTSGSEADTQYF.

V usage is TRBV4-3 and J usage is TRBJ2-5; 7 positions agree with TRBD2. Germline-derived CDR1 and CDR2 are LGHNA and YSLEER. V dropped 1 base and J dropped 4; count of bases not matched to a gene: 9. CDR3 length: 16 residues. CDR3 in amino acids: CASSQVWLAEGETQYF. In nucleotides, the CDR3 is TGCGCCAGCAGCCAAGTGTGGCTAGCGGAGGGAGAGACCCAGTACTTC.

In the case of this clone: The same CDR3 is also encoded by other DNA sequences in this sample. V is TRBV7-9 and J is TRBJ2-7; TRBD1 aligns across 8 bases. Germline CDR1 is SEHNR and CDR2 is FQNEAQ (reference sequence). The CDR3 loop spans 14 amino acids. The V gene end was trimmed by 4 bases and the J gene end by 5 bases; junction bases not matched to a gene: 7. CDR3 bases: TGTGCCAGCAGCTCTCGAGACAGGGGTCACGAGCAGTACTTC. Its protein is CASSSRDRGHEQYF.

The chain is built from TRBV14 and TRBJ2-2, with TRBD2 matching 11 bases. Germline values: CDR1 SGHDN, CDR2 FVKESK. The CDR3 loop spans 16 amino acids. The junction had 3 bases not matched to a gene; V was cut back by 0 bases and J by 6 bases. The CDR3 DNA reads as TGTGCCAGCAGCCAAGAGACTAGCGGGAATCCCGGGGAGCTGTTTTTT. This gives the protein CASSQETSGNPGELFF.

This clone was observed a few times. The chain carries TRBV29-1 and TRBJ1-1; D call uncertain. Germline V gene data show CDR1 as SQVTM and CDR2 as ANQGSEA. This CDR3 is 14 amino acids long. The ends were cut back, 4 bases at V and 5 bases at J, with 17 bases in the middle. CDR3 sequence: CSVVVRLYETEAFF. The CDR3 coding sequence is TGCAGCGTTGTGGTAAGGCTGTATGAGACTGAAGCTTTCTTT.

This clone occurred once. The J gene is TRBJ2-1, the V gene TRBV5-6, with TRBD2 identical over 7 bases. The germline CDR1 and CDR2 sequences are SGHDT and YYEEEE. The V gene end was trimmed by 0 bases and the J gene end by 4 bases; junction bases not matched to a gene: 4. This CDR3 region has 15 residues. CDR3 in amino acids: CASSLGLAVYNEQFF. As DNA, the CDR3 is TGTGCCAGCAGCTTGGGGCTAGCGGTTTACAATGAGCAGTTCTTC.

CDR3 sequence (DNA): TGTGCCAGCAGCCTCGACAGGGGATGGGCCCAGTACTTC. Encoded protein: CASSLDRGWAQYF. The rearrangement uses TRBV7-9 and TRBJ2-5; 8 positions agree with TRBD1. Germline-derived CDR1 and CDR2 are SEHNR and FQNEAQ (reference sequence). V lost 5 bases, J lost 9 bases, and 8 bases stayed unmatched. CDR3 length: 13 amino acids.

This chain's CDR3 is CASSLRAVANGYTF. The CDR3 nucleotides read TGTGCCAGCAGCTTGAGAGCGGTTGCGAATGGCTACACCTTC. The chain uses TRBV5-4 and TRBJ1-2, with D hard to call. V was cut by 1 base and J by 6 bases, with 13 bases left in between. In germline, CDR1 is SGHNT, CDR2 YYREEE (reference sequence). The CDR3 is made up of 14 amino acids.

The rearrangement uses TRBV6-1 and TRBJ2-7; D perhaps matches TRBD1 (5 bases). The CDR3 totals 16 residues. Germline V CDR1 and CDR2: MNHNS, SASEGT. Trimming left V 0 bases short and J 2 bases short, with 14 bases between. In DNA form, the CDR3 reads TGTGCCAGCAGTGAAGCGGGGCCGTACAGCCCCTACGAGCAGTACTTC. Translation: CASSEAGPYSPYEQYF.

The chain is built from TRBV28 and TRBJ1-5; D is unresolved. Germline CDR1 MDHEN, CDR2 SYDVKM. Deletions cut 8 bases from V and 5 bases from J, with 13 bases between. The CDR3 is made up of 13 amino acids. As DNA, the CDR3 is TGTGCCAGCGGTGCCCCTTGGGATCAGCCCCAGCATTTT. It specifies CASGAPWDQPQHF. The variable domain in full, completed from reference TRBV28 and TRBJ1-5, reads DVKVTQSSRYLVKRTGEKVFLECVQDMDHENMFWYRQDPGLGLRLIYFSYDVKMKEKGDIPEGYSVSREKKERFSLILESASTNQTSMYLCASGAPWDQPQHFGDGTRLSIL.

This chain links TRBV9 with TRBJ2-3; a possible D gene is TRBD1 (6 bases). The CDR3 has 17 residues. The germline CDR1 and CDR2 sequences are SGDLS and YYNGEE. The V and J ends lost 3 bases and 2 bases respectively, with 19 bases between them. This CDR3 reads CASSGGTIPGFTDTQYF. In DNA, the CDR3 is TGTGCCAGCAGCGGGGGGACAATTCCAGGGTTCACAGATACGCAGTATTTT.

On this clone itself: The sample has other DNA sequences that encode this CDR3 too. The rearrangement uses TRBV6-5 and TRBJ2-2; 8 positions match TRBD2. Germline V gives CDR1 MNHEY, CDR2 SVGAGI. The CDR3 length is 15 residues. V shed 4 bases and J 0 bases; nucleotides not matched to a gene: 1. DNA for the CDR3: TGTGCCAGCAGTTCGGGACTAGCGAACACCGGGGAGCTGTTTTTT. Translation gives CASSSGLANTGELFF.

V and J are TRBV28 and TRBJ1-1, with D maybe TRBD1 (6 bases). Germline loops: CDR1 MDHEN, CDR2 SYDVKM. The CDR3 has 13 residues. Trimming took 3 bases from V and 6 from J, leaving 11 bases between them. As DNA, the CDR3 is TGTGCCAGCAGTTTGGGGGGGGCGTCTGAAGCTTTCTTT. Translating it yields CASSLGGASEAFF.

This clone was seen just once. This chain joins TRBV19 and TRBJ2-7, with D uncertain. Trimming shortened V by 5 bases and J by 4 bases, and 12 bases separated the two germline ends. CDR3 length: 13 residues. In germline, CDR1 is LNHDA, CDR2 SQIVND (reference sequence). CDR3 amino acids: CASSADGVYEQYF. The CDR3 bases are TGTGCCAGTAGTGCAGACGGAGTATACGAGCAGTACTTC.

In the case of this clone: The same CDR3 also results from other DNA sequences found in this sample. V gene TRBV4-1 combines with J gene TRBJ2-7; 8 bases align to TRBD2. V lost 1 base and J lost 5; bases outside the gene matches: 1. This CDR3 comprises 13 residues. Germline assignment: CDR1 MGHRA and CDR2 YSYEKL. The CDR3 nucleotides are TGCGCCAGCAGCCAAGCGGGAGGGGACGAGCAGTACTTC. This encodes CASSQAGGDEQYF.